A selection of T cell receptor beta chains follows, all from one sample in a study of beta chain features in type 1 diabetes. Only in-frame clones appear in the TCRdb table, and some are missing; sequencing was by immunoSEQ multiplex PCR. The sample shows about 180,000 clones, 7.8% of them seen only once. The sequenced sample consisted of central memory CD4+ T cells from blood. The origin of the receptors is a woman aged 40 to 50 with type 1 diabetes. Each CDR3 is given without its conserved first and last residue. Fields, in order: V gene, J gene, CDR3 protein.

TRBV5-5	TRBJ1-5	ATGGEDNQPQH
TRBV27	TRBJ1-1	ASTFSGGGEAF
TRBV6-6	TRBJ2-1	ASSPDWTSHDEQF
TRBV10-3	TRBJ1-2	AISEPGQIDGYT
TRBV11-2	TRBJ2-1	ASSLGPGGNEQF
TRBV4-3	TRBJ1-6	ASSQGPRGPLH
TRBV6-5	TRBJ1-1	ASGEGGNRNGAF
TRBV30	TRBJ1-1	ACLRGSYIPNAF
TRBV6-5	TRBJ1-1	ASSYSAGYTEAF
TRBV4-2	TRBJ1-2	ASSPRTGGGDGYT
TRBV5-1	TRBJ2-7	ASIETGRNEQY
TRBV7-9	TRBJ2-2	ASSLAQRGIVYTGELF
TRBV2	TRBJ1-1	ASQGQGDTEAF
TRBV5-4	TRBJ2-5	ASTPPGVETQY
TRBV4-1	TRBJ2-1	ASSQEDAGKQF
TRBV9	TRBJ2-5	ASSVVQGAAQETQY
TRBV5-4	TRBJ2-3	ASSLYTDTQY
TRBV4-2	TRBJ2-1	ASSPEGHSNFGNEQF
TRBV7-2	TRBJ2-5	ASSFRTGTETQY
TRBV28	TRBJ2-5	ASRPGGGNAETQY
TRBV6-1	TRBJ1-1	ASSGSWGVNTEAF
TRBV15	TRBJ2-7	ATSREGTSGYEQY
TRBV29-1	TRBJ1-5	SVRNDENQPQH
TRBV5-4	TRBJ2-3	ASSSSGTRGDTQY
TRBV5-6	TRBJ1-2	ASSLRLGRIEGYT
TRBV5-6	TRBJ1-1	ASSRDRGSAFTEAF
TRBV7-6	TRBJ2-3	ASSLLQGASTDTQY
TRBV4-3	TRBJ1-5	ASSQDFGQPQH
TRBV27	TRBJ2-2	ASSLSRGDRNTGELF
TRBV7-3	TRBJ1-1	ASSLRMNTEAF
TRBV19	TRBJ2-5	ASSPGQGAGTQY